This T cell receptor beta chain was found in a study of blood T cell repertoires in COVID-19. About the study: Both acute and convalescent COVID-19 samples were obtained from the United States, Italy and Spain. PBMCs, B-cell-depleted T cells, or T cells provided the cDNA or gDNA that made up the material.

Per the original methods: Cell counts per sample came from amplifying reference gene primers. Profiling relied on immunoSEQ multiplex PCR, and the TCRdb table lists in-frame clones only, not all of them. V and J calls and clone size follow that table, whereas D and trimming were derived from the DNA. In the table there are about 73,000 clones, around four fifths of which are singletons. Germline V gene lookup returns CDR1 SEHNR and CDR2 FQNEAQ (reference sequence). Trimming left V 0 bases short and J 2 bases short, with 10 bases between. CDR3 length: 16 amino acids. This TCR was sampled from a man older than 75 with active or convalescent COVID-19. Sequences were obtained from peripheral blood. The chain links TRBV7-9 to TRBJ2-2; the D gene is possibly TRBD2 (5 bases). CDR3 DNA: TGTGCCAGCAGCTTAGCGGCTAGCCGAAACACCGGGGAGCTGTTTTTT. Translated, it gives CASSLAASRNTGELFF. Using reference TRBV7-9 and TRBJ2-2 for the parts outside the CDR3, the full variable domain is DTGVSQNPRHKITKRGQNVTFRCDPISEHNRLYWYRQTLGQGPEFLTYFQNEAQLEKSRLLSDRFSAERPKGSFSTLEIQRTEQGDSAMYLCASSLAASRNTGELFFGEGSRLTVL.